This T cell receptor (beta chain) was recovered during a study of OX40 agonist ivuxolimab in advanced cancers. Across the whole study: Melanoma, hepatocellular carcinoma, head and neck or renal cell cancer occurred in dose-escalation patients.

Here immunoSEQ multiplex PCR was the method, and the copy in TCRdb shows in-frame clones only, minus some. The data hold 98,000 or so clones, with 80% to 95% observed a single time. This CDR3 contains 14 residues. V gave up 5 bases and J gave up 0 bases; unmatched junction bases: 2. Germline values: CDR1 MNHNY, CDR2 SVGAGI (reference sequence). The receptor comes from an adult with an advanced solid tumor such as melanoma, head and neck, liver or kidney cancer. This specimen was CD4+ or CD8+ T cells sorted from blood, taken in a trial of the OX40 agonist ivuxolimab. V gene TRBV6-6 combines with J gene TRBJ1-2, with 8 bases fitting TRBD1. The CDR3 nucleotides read TGTGCCAGCAGTCGGACAGGGTCTAACTATGGCTACACCTTC. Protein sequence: CASSRTGSNYGYTF.